This T cell receptor (beta chain) is from a study of blood T cell repertoires in COVID-19. Study background: Acute and convalescent COVID-19 specimens originated in the United States, Italy and Spain. T cells, B-cell-depleted T cells, or PBMCs provided the cDNA or gDNA that served as material.

Unmatched junction bases numbered 13, after V lost 4 bases and J lost 1 base. The CDR3 contains 18 residues. Germline V CDR1 and CDR2: LGHNA, YSLEER. In the study's own analysis: Reference gene primer amplification yielded estimated nucleated cell counts. TCRdb's copy holds only in-frame clones and misses some; the assay was immunoSEQ multiplex PCR. The DNA gave D and trimming, while V, J and clone size come from that table. The sample has 110,000 to 150,000 clones, roughly four fifths seen once. The sequence came from a human donor in a cohort sampled during active COVID-19. The chain employs TRBV4-3 and TRBJ1-2; TRBD1 matches 9 bases. The sequenced sample was peripheral blood. The CDR3 DNA reads as TGCGCCAGCAGCCGAGCCGGACTACGGACAGGGGATAACTATGGCTACACCTTC. This sequence encodes CASSRAGLRTGDNYGYTF.